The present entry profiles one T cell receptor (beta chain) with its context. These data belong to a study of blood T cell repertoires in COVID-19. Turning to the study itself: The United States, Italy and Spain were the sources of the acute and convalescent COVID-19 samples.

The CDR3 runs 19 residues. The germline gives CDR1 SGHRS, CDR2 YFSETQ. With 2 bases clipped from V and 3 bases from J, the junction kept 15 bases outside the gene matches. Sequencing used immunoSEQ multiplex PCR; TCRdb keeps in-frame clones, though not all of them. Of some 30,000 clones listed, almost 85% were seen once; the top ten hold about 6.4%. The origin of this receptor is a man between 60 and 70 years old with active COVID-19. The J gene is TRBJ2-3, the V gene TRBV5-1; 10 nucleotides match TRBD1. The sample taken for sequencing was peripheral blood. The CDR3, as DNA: TGCGCCAGCAGCTTCACCGGGACAGGGGAGGCAGCGAGTACAGATACGCAGTATTTT. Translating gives CASSFTGTGEAASTDTQYF.